Listed here are 9 T cell receptor beta chains from one sample, sequenced in a study of human T cells and chemical hapten exposure (dated by TCRdb to about 2021). Libraries came from RACE. Sequenced on a NextSeq 500. TCRdb reran the public reads through fastp at Q25 and MiXCR, keeping productive beta chains. CDR3 protein duplicates are merged, each entry listing the most common genes and DNA. The sample table shows tens of thousands of distinct CDR3 sequences, and 10% to 15% are seen once. The ten largest clones add up to approximately 5.2% of the sample. According to the study, the label for this sample's time point signals: patch test 3, about 24 weeks after DPC sensitization. The treatment or condition label of this sample denotes: therapeutic diphenylcyclopropenone sensitization with weekly scalp DPC. Sample: whole blood, taken in connection with sensitization to the hapten diphenylcyclopropenone (DPC). All receptors come from a woman aged 45 to 65 with alopecia areata. Some clones in this sample may be carry-over from other donors' samples.

Only a few counts were recorded for this clonotype. As DNA, the CDR3 is TGTGCCAGCAGCTTTGACCGGGTCAACAGACAGGACAATGAGCAGTTCTTC. It yields the protein CASSFDRVNRQDNEQFF. The chain is built from TRBV7-6 and TRBJ2-1; a possible D gene is TRBD1 (6 bases). From germline, CDR1 is SGHVS and CDR2 FNYEAQ. The CDR3 runs 17 residues. Trimming pared 3 bases from V and 5 bases from J, leaving 20 bases between.

This clonotype showed up many times. The genes are TRBV7-9 and TRBJ1-4; a weak D match, TRBD1 (6 bases). Germline V gives CDR1 SEHNR, CDR2 FQNEAQ (reference sequence). V lost 5 bases, J lost 3 bases, and 10 bases lay in between. The CDR3 has 14 amino acids. CDR3 bases: TGTGCCAGCAGCCCCGGGGGCTCTAATGAAAAACTGTTTTTT. This translates into CASSPGGSNEKLFF.

There are a few counts of this clonotype. The chain couples TRBV5-1 to TRBJ1-1; D call uncertain. The length of the CDR3 is 13 residues. The germline V and J ends were trimmed by 0 bases and 5 bases, with 8 bases remaining between them. Germline V CDR1 and CDR2: SGHRS, YFSETQ. The CDR3 sequence is CASSLARVTEAFF. CDR3 bases: TGCGCCAGCAGCTTGGCTAGGGTTACTGAAGCTTTCTTT.

The chain has TRBV9 and TRBJ2-1, with 8 bases aligning to TRBD2. The ends lost 4 bases at V and 9 bases at J; junction bases unmatched: 15. The CDR3 has 16 residues. Germline V gene lookup returns CDR1 SGDLS and CDR2 YYNGEE. For the CDR3, the DNA is TGTGCCAGCAGCCCGGCGGACGCGGGAGGCGTAGGTGAGCAGTTCTTC. As protein: CASSPADAGGVGEQFF.

The table lists this clonotype with a few counts. J is TRBJ2-2 and V is TRBV10-3, with 7 bases lining up with TRBD1. Germline V gives CDR1 ENHRY, CDR2 SYGVKD. The CDR3 has 14 residues. J gave up 1 base and V 7 bases, and 3 bases lay outside the gene matches. The DNA of the CDR3 is TGTGCCATCACCCGGACAGGGAACACCGGGGAGCTGTTTTTT. This encodes CAITRTGNTGELFF.

The chain has TRBV11-2 and TRBJ2-3; the D gene could be TRBD1 or TRBD2 (5 bases each). This CDR3 region has 18 residues. V dropped 5 bases and J dropped 0 bases, with 21 bases sitting between them. Germline V gene lookup returns CDR1 SGHAT and CDR2 FQNNGV. CDR3 sequence: CASSQLRRGATSTDTQYF. The CDR3 nucleotides are TGTGCCAGCAGCCAACTCCGCCGAGGGGCGACTAGCACAGATACGCAGTATTTT.

This clonotype was recorded a few times. The V call is TRBV6-5, the J call TRBJ1-6; TRBD1 matches 12 bases. The V segment lost 4 bases and the J segment 9 bases; nucleotides outside the gene matches: 1. This CDR3 is built from 14 residues. Germline V gene sequence: CDR1 MNHEY, CDR2 SVGAGI. Here the CDR3 reads CASSWDRGRSPLHF. The CDR3 DNA sequence: TGTGCCAGCAGTTGGGACAGGGGGCGTTCACCCCTCCACTTT.

This clonotype was counted between two and nine times. This sequence joins TRBV20-1 and TRBJ1-4, with D uncertain. The CDR3 length is 16 residues. Germline CDR1 and CDR2: DFQATT and SNEGSKA (reference sequence). Trimming stripped 6 bases from V and 4 bases from J, with 21 bases between. For the CDR3, the DNA is TGCAGTGCCAGGCCATACAGTCAGCCATTTAATGAAAAACTGTTTTTT. Translated: CSARPYSQPFNEKLFF.

This chain uses TRBV12-3 or TRBV12-4 with TRBJ2-3; 7 bases are shared with TRBD2. The V gene end was trimmed by 2 bases and the J gene end by 3 bases; junction bases not matched to a gene: 5. This CDR3 comprises 15 residues. The CDR3 nucleotides are TGTGCCAGCAGTTTATATGGCGGGAGTACAGATACGCAGTATTTT. Its protein product is CASSLYGGSTDTQYF.